The 2 T cell receptor beta chains presented below share a single source sample, sequenced in a study of blood T cells in healthy people across ages. The second PCR ran roughly 7 to 11 cycles with a sample-barcoded 5' primer and J-beta primers. A single record per CDR3 protein comes from TCRdb applying MiXCR to the 5' RACE reads. The sample contains about 1,500,000 distinct CDR3 sequences, about 43% of which appear only once. The sample taken for sequencing was blood. These receptor sequences come from a woman under 30 in good health.

The genes are TRBV10-3 and TRBJ1-2; the match to TRBD1 covers 9 bases. The CDR3 loop spans 14 amino acids. Losses at the gene ends were 4 bases for V and 4 bases for J; bases not matched to a gene: 4. The germline gives CDR1 ENHRY, CDR2 SYGVKD. The CDR3 nucleotides are TGTGCCATCAGTGGGGGACAGGGTAGCTATGGCTACACCTTC. This sequence encodes CAISGGQGSYGYTF.

As for this clonotype: One end of the junction does not line up with germline, which may come from a read error. The chain is built from TRBV4-1 and TRBJ1-5; no reliable D call. Germline V lookup: CDR1 MGHRA, CDR2 YSYEKL. The CDR3 contains 12 residues. CDR3 nucleotides: TGCGCCAGCAGCCTCCCGAATCAGCCCCGGCATTTT. Protein: CASSLPNQPRHF.